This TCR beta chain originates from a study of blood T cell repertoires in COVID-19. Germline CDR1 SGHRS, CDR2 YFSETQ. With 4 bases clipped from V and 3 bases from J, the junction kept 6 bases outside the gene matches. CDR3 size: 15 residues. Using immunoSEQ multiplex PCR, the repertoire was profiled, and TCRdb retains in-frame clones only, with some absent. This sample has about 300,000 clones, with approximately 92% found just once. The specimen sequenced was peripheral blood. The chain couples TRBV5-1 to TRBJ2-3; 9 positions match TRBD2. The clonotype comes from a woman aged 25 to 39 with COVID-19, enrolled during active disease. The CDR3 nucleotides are TGCGCCAGCAGCCCCGATAGCGGGAGTACAGATACGCAGTATTTT. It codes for CASSPDSGSTDTQYF.